The 25 T cell receptor beta chains listed next were all sequenced from one sample in a study of shared clonotypes between healthy human individuals. Profiling relied on immunoSEQ multiplex PCR, and the TCRdb table lists in-frame clones only, not all of them. The sample has more than 2,000,000 clones; approximately 95% are singletons. Sequencing was performed on naive CD4+ T cells from PBMCs. Subset noted: CD45RA+ positively selected. All receptors derive from a man between 18 and 35 years old in good health. Some clones in this sample may be carry-over from other donors' samples.

The chain carries TRBV6-5 and TRBJ2-7, with a tentative D call TRBD2 (6 bases). The CDR3 is made up of 13 amino acids. Germline lookup yields CDR1 MNHEY and CDR2 SVGAGI. Trimming took 2 bases from V and 3 from J, leaving 8 bases between them. CDR3 amino acids: CASSYPRDYEQYF. CDR3 sequence (DNA): TGTGCCAGCAGTTACCCGCGGGACTACGAGCAGTACTTC.

The chain couples TRBV5-6 to TRBJ1-1; a possible D gene is TRBD1 (5 bases). From germline, CDR1 is SGHDT and CDR2 YYEEEE. The CDR3 is made up of 15 amino acids. V lost 1 base and J 0 bases, leaving 10 bases between the germline ends. CDR3 DNA sequence: TGTGCCAGCAGCTTGCGGGGGTTGGTGAACACTGAAGCTTTCTTT. Protein product: CASSLRGLVNTEAFF.

This rearrangement joins TRBV18 to TRBJ1-5; D unclear. The germline CDR1 and CDR2 sequences are KGHSH and LQKENI. The CDR3 runs 16 residues. Trimming pared 5 bases from V and 4 bases from J, leaving 18 bases between. The CDR3 region is CASSSYGEEGNQPQHF. CDR3 in DNA: TGTGCCAGCTCATCGTACGGGGAGGAGGGTAATCAGCCCCAGCATTTT.

This chain joins TRBV28 and TRBJ1-5, with 11 positions matching TRBD1. CDR3 length: 14 amino acids. Trimming took 6 bases from V and 5 from J; bases not matched to a gene: 3. Germline V gene lookup returns CDR1 MDHEN and CDR2 SYDVKM. The CDR3 reads CASSGGQGDQPQHF. The DNA of the CDR3 is TGTGCCAGCAGCGGGGGACAGGGGGATCAGCCCCAGCATTTT. Variable domain in full (rest from reference TRBV28 and TRBJ1-5): DVKVTQSSRYLVKRTGEKVFLECVQDMDHENMFWYRQDPGLGLRLIYFSYDVKMKEKGDIPEGYSVSREKKERFSLILESASTNQTSMYLCASSGGQGDQPQHFGDGTRLSIL.

This rearrangement joins TRBV7-9 to TRBJ2-7, with D tentatively TRBD1 or TRBD2 (6 bases each). This CDR3 is 15 amino acids long. V lost 8 bases, J lost 2 bases, and 19 bases lay in between. The germline V gene has CDR1 SEHNR and CDR2 FQNEAQ (reference sequence). The CDR3 is CASFPGAQGPYEQYF. The CDR3 DNA reads TGTGCCAGCTTCCCGGGGGCCCAGGGGCCCTACGAGCAGTACTTC.

V is TRBV2 and J is TRBJ1-1, with 10 bases aligning to TRBD1. Per the germline V gene, CDR1 is SNHLY and CDR2 is FYNNEI. Unmatched junction bases numbered 4, after V lost 7 bases and J lost 5 bases. The CDR3 contains 13 residues. The DNA of the CDR3 is TGTGCCAGCAACCGGGACAGGGGAACTGAAGCTTTCTTT. Translated: CASNRDRGTEAFF.

The CDR3 loop reads CASKAGHTGELFF. CDR3 nucleotides: TGCGCCAGCAAAGCGGGACACACCGGGGAGCTGTTTTTT. This chain connects TRBV5-1 to TRBJ2-2; TRBD2 matches at 7 bases. This CDR3 is built from 13 residues. The V gene end was trimmed by 6 bases and the J gene end by 3 bases; junction bases not matched to a gene: 2. From germline, CDR1 is SGHRS and CDR2 YFSETQ.

Turning to this clone: Other nucleotide sequences in the sample specify the same CDR3. This chain uses TRBV18 with TRBJ1-5; D is possibly TRBD1 (5 bases). Germline V gives CDR1 KGHSH, CDR2 LQKENI. V was shortened by 4 bases and J by 2 bases, with 9 bases between the two germline ends. This CDR3 has 14 amino acids. The CDR3 loop reads CASSLDTGNQPQHF. The CDR3 nucleotides are TGTGCCAGCTCACTGGACACCGGCAATCAGCCCCAGCATTTT.

This chain connects TRBV25-1 to TRBJ1-3; tentatively, D is TRBD1 (6 bases). This CDR3 spans 17 amino acids. Deletions cut 0 bases from V and 0 bases from J, with 12 bases between. In germline, CDR1 is MGHDK, CDR2 SYGVNS. CDR3 sequence (DNA): TGTGCCAGCAGTGAATACACACAGGGAAACTCTGGAAACACCATATATTTT. It codes for CASSEYTQGNSGNTIYF.

The genes are TRBV4-2 and TRBJ2-3, with TRBD2 matching over 8 bases. The CDR3 is made up of 16 amino acids. Germline CDR1 is LGHNA and CDR2 is YNFKEQ. Trimming removed 4 bases from V and 4 bases from J; junction bases left unmatched: 10. CDR3 loop: CASSRAGGYEADTQYF. The CDR3 nucleotides are TGTGCCAGCAGCCGCGCGGGGGGTTATGAGGCAGATACGCAGTATTTT.

A single count supports this clone. This rearrangement joins TRBV5-1 to TRBJ1-4, with 10 positions matching TRBD1. J was trimmed by 4 bases and V by 4 bases; bases with no gene match: 10. The CDR3 runs to 17 residues. Per the germline V gene, CDR1 is SGHRS and CDR2 is YFSETQ. CDR3 protein: CASSGETGGAGNEKLFF. CDR3 DNA: TGCGCCAGCAGCGGAGAGACAGGGGGCGCGGGTAATGAAAAACTGTTTTTT. The entire variable domain, with the rest obtained from reference TRBV5-1 and TRBJ1-4, is as follows: KAGVTQTPRYLIKTRGQQVTLSCSPISGHRSVSWYQQTPGQGLQFLFEYFSETQRNKGNFPGRFSGRQFSNSRSEMNVSTLELGDSALYLCASSGETGGAGNEKLFFGSGTQLSVL.

A note on this clone: This sample includes further DNA sequences coding for the same CDR3. The CDR3 DNA reads as TGTGCCAGCAGTTACGAGGGCCCTGGAAACACCATATATTTT. Translating gives CASSYEGPGNTIYF. V is TRBV6-6 and J is TRBJ1-3, with D hard to call. With 2 bases removed from V and 2 bases from J, the gap between germline ends came to 7 bases. Germline CDR1 is MNHNY and CDR2 is SVGAGI (reference sequence). The CDR3 is 14 amino acids.

A remark on this clone: The sample contains more than one DNA sequence encoding this CDR3. V and J are TRBV15 and TRBJ1-5; no clear D. The ends were cut back, 1 base at V and 5 bases at J, with 3 bases in the middle. Germline CDR1 reads LNHNV; CDR2 reads YYDKDF (reference sequence). The CDR3 extends over 12 amino acids. CDR3 amino acids: CATSRGYQPQHF. The CDR3 bases are TGTGCCACCAGCAGAGGCTATCAGCCCCAGCATTTT.

The genes are TRBV5-4 and TRBJ2-5; D possibly corresponds to TRBD1 (6 bases). The CDR3 totals 15 residues. V lost 0 bases and J lost 3, with 12 bases in between. In germline, CDR1 is SGHNT, CDR2 YYREEE (reference sequence). CDR3 sequence: CASSLGGRQEETQYF. In DNA, the CDR3 is TGTGCCAGCAGCTTGGGGGGGCGACAGGAAGAGACCCAGTACTTC. Full variable domain (rest looked up from reference TRBV5-4 and TRBJ2-5): ETGVTQSPTHLIKTRGQQVTLRCSSQSGHNTVSWYQQALGQGPQFIFQYYREEENGRGNFPPRFSGLQFPNYSSELNVNALELDDSALYLCASSLGGRQEETQYFGPGTRLLVL.

J is TRBJ2-1 and V is TRBV7-2, with D possibly being TRBD1 (6 bases). Trimming cost V 5 bases and J 0 bases, with 14 bases left between them. CDR1 is SGHTA, CDR2 FQGNSA, per germline. This CDR3 spans 16 amino acids. CDR3 DNA sequence: TGTGCCAGCAGCCTGACCGGGACAAGCTCCTACAATGAGCAGTTCTTC. Its translation is CASSLTGTSSYNEQFF. Filled out from reference TRBV7-2 and TRBJ2-1, the complete variable domain reads GAGVSQSPSNKVTEKGKDVELRCDPISGHTALYWYRQSLGQGLEFLIYFQGNSAPDKSGLPSDRFSAERTGGSVSTLTIQRTQQEDSAVYLCASSLTGTSSYNEQFFGPGTRLTVL.

This chain connects TRBV27 to TRBJ2-7; the match to TRBD2 covers 10 bases. Germline V gene data show CDR1 as MNHEY and CDR2 as SMNVEV (reference sequence). Trimming removed 8 bases from V and 3 bases from J; junction bases left unmatched: 7. The CDR3 spans 14 residues. CDR3 bases: TGTGCCAGCCGTCCACAGCGGGAGGGCTACGAGCAGTACTTC. It specifies CASRPQREGYEQYF.

In this sample, this clone turned up once. The rearrangement links TRBV5-4 to TRBJ2-1; unclear D gene. This CDR3 spans 13 amino acids. V lost 5 bases, J lost 8 bases, and 14 bases lay in between. Germline CDR1 is SGHNT and CDR2 is YYREEE (reference sequence). CDR3 DNA: TGTGCCAGCAGGCCGGGCTCGAAGGATGAGCAGTTCTTC. The encoded protein is CASRPGSKDEQFF.

The DNA for the CDR3 is TGTGCCAGCACGATAGGAAGGAACACCGGGGAGCTGTTTTTT. Its translation is CASTIGRNTGELFF. This rearrangement joins TRBV7-9 to TRBJ2-2; D is ambiguous. CDR1 is SEHNR and CDR2 is FQNEAQ in the germline V gene (reference sequence). This CDR3 spans 14 amino acids. Deletions cut 7 bases from V and 1 base from J, with 10 bases between.

The chain employs TRBV4-1 and TRBJ1-4, with 9 bases matching TRBD1. The germline V gene has CDR1 MGHRA and CDR2 YSYEKL. V was pared by 4 bases and J by 7 bases, with 4 bases of the junction left unmatched. CDR3 size: 14 residues. The CDR3 region is CASSLTGGGEKLFF. The CDR3 coding sequence is TGCGCCAGCAGCCTGACAGGGGGGGGTGAAAAACTGTTTTTT.

The V call is TRBV18, the J call TRBJ1-5; unclear D gene. In germline, CDR1 is KGHSH, CDR2 LQKENI. The V end lost 1 base, the J end lost 0 bases, and 10 bases lay between the germline ends. The CDR3 spans 16 residues. The CDR3 nucleotides are TGTGCCAGCTCACCACAGGTAACAGTTAGCAATCAGCCCCAGCATTTT. Protein product: CASSPQVTVSNQPQHF.

The V gene is TRBV29-1, the J gene TRBJ1-1, with D tentatively TRBD1 (5 bases). In germline, CDR1 is SQVTM, CDR2 ANQGSEA. The CDR3 length is 12 residues. The V end lost 1 base, the J end lost 4 bases, and 7 bases lay between the germline ends. The chain's CDR3 is CSVEAGGTEAFF. In nucleotides, the CDR3 is TGCAGCGTTGAAGCGGGGGGCACTGAAGCTTTCTTT.

The chain couples TRBV28 to TRBJ1-3, with TRBD1 identical over 10 bases. Unmatched junction bases numbered 13, after V lost 4 bases and J lost 1 base. Germline V CDR1 and CDR2: MDHEN, SYDVKM. This CDR3 contains 19 residues. The CDR3: CASSSPFGTGATSGNTIYF. DNA of the CDR3: TGTGCCAGCAGTTCCCCCTTTGGGACAGGGGCGACTTCTGGAAACACCATATATTTT.

The chain has TRBV5-1 and TRBJ1-4, with D hard to call. V lost 4 bases, J lost 1 base, and 14 bases lay in between. The CDR3 spans 16 residues. Germline V gives CDR1 SGHRS, CDR2 YFSETQ. CDR3 loop: CASSPALGGTNEKLFF. Here the CDR3 DNA reads TGCGCCAGCAGCCCGGCCTTGGGCGGAACTAATGAAAAACTGTTTTTT.

The rearrangement joins TRBV5-4 to TRBJ2-7, with TRBD2 matching 14 bases. Germline assignment: CDR1 SGHNT and CDR2 YYREEE (reference sequence). CDR3 size: 15 residues. V lost 4 bases and J lost 10; bases outside the gene matches: 10. CDR3 coding DNA: TGTGCCAGCAGCGCGGGGACTAGCGGGAGACTTAAACAGTACTTC. It translates to CASSAGTSGRLKQYF.

As for this clone: The sample holds other DNA sequences that translate to the same CDR3. The chain employs TRBV7-2 and TRBJ2-5; D unclear. CDR3 length: 12 amino acids. V was trimmed by 0 bases and J by 5 bases, leaving 4 bases between them. Germline CDR1 reads SGHTA; CDR2 reads FQGNSA. CDR3 bases: TGTGCCAGCAGCTTAGCCAGGGAGACCCAGTACTTC. It yields the protein CASSLARETQYF.